This T cell receptor (beta chain) was recorded in a study of blood T cell repertoires in COVID-19. Study-level information: T cells, B-cell-depleted T cells, or PBMCs supplied cDNA or gDNA.

Assay used: immunoSEQ multiplex PCR; TCRdb lists only in-frame clones, some missing. This table has about 93,000 clones, around four fifths appearing once. In its sample, this clone was seen a few times. The source is a human donor in a cohort sampled during active COVID-19. The material sequenced was peripheral blood.

CDR3: CASSEDPLGVDNQPQHF. For the CDR3, the DNA is TGTGCCAGCAGTGAAGATCCCCTCGGGGTCGACAATCAGCCCCAGCATTTT. The gene calls are TRBV6-1 and TRBJ1-5; D unclear. The CDR3 covers 17 residues. Germline V gene data show CDR1 as MNHNS and CDR2 as SASEGT. The ends were cut back, 1 base at V and 3 bases at J, with 16 bases in the middle.